This T cell receptor beta chain comes out of a study of blood T cell repertoires in COVID-19. Overall study: Whether acute or convalescent, the COVID-19 samples came from the United States, Italy and Spain. The analysed material was cDNA or gDNA that came from T cells, B-cell-depleted T cells, or PBMCs.

Original analysis: Researchers report that nucleated cell counts were estimated from reference gene primer amplification. This table comes from immunoSEQ multiplex PCR, and its TCRdb copy is limited to in-frame clones, with some not included. The D gene and trimming were derived from the DNA, and the V and J assignments and clone size from that table. Of roughly 250,000 clones in the sample, 75% to 95% are singletons; the top ten hold approximately 2.6%. The germline V and J ends were trimmed by 2 bases and 3 bases, with 5 bases remaining between them. This CDR3 region has 11 residues. Germline V CDR1 and CDR2: DFQATT, SNEGSKA (reference sequence). The Seattle patients, enrolled during active infection, were followed longitudinally.

The receptor was derived from a person aged 18 to 30 with COVID-19, enrolled during active disease. The specimen sequenced was peripheral blood. This chain links TRBV20-1 with TRBJ2-7; D ambiguous. The CDR3 protein is CSARLDYEQYF. As DNA, the CDR3 is TGCAGTGCTAGACTAGACTACGAGCAGTACTTC.